This T cell receptor beta chain appears in the sequencing data of a study of cytomegalovirus exposure and HLA in healthy donors. Study-wide results and caveats: Rarity marked most TCR sequences, yet some public TCRs occurred in many donors. A previous analysis found most TCR beta V segments productive roughly 87% or roughly 30% of the time.

This CDR3 is 13 amino acids long. CDR1 and CDR2 (germline): SNHLY, FYNNEI. Trimming stripped 5 bases from V and 1 base from J, with 8 bases between. 60 Vbeta and 13 Jbeta primers were used in PCR. Repertoires were generated with immunoSEQ multiplex PCR, while TCRdb's copy carries only in-frame clones and drops some. In the table there are 150,000 to 200,000 clones, around 78% of which are singletons. This clone was recorded once. The antigen is not known. The chain is built from TRBV2 and TRBJ1-1; D remains ambiguous. This clonotype originated in a woman between 35 and 50 years old in good health and CMV-seronegative. The sample consisted of PBMCs. The CDR3: CASSPTENTEAFF. The DNA for the CDR3 is TGTGCCAGCAGTCCCACAGAGAACACTGAAGCTTTCTTT.